The 32 T cell receptor beta chains reported below all come from one sample, sequenced in a study of shared clonotypes between healthy human individuals. The naive CD8 population came from CD45RO-negative cells selected for CCR7, without terminally differentiated effector memory CD45RA+ cells. The protocol was immunoSEQ multiplex PCR, while the TCRdb copy is restricted to in-frame clones and leaves out a portion. The data show about 2 million clones, approximately 94% seen once. Source material: naive CD8+ T cells sorted from blood. The source is a man aged 18-30 years in good health.

This clone was seen only a few times. Written as DNA, the CDR3 is TGTGCCAGCAGTTACGCGGGAGGGCCTGGAGAGACCCAGTACTTC. Amino acid sequence: CASSYAGGPGETQYF. This chain links TRBV6-5 with TRBJ2-5, with 9 bases fitting TRBD2. Germline values: CDR1 MNHEY, CDR2 SVGAGI. The CDR3 sequence is 15 residues long. V was pared by 2 bases and J by 4 bases, with 5 bases of the junction left unmatched.

The chain employs TRBV1 and TRBJ2-5; the D segment call TRBD2 is taken from the table without a DNA check. TRBV1 has pseudogene status. The CDR3 extends over 18 amino acids. The CDR3 spells CTSSQEAKRDRLQETQYF. The CDR3 nucleotides read TGCACCAGCAGCCAAGAGGCCAAGCGGGATAGACTCCAAGAGACCCAGTACTTC.

About this clone: The same CDR3 also results from other DNA sequences found in this sample. The gene calls are TRBV19 and TRBJ1-1; TRBD1 is a possible D gene (5 bases). The CDR3 spans 14 residues. Germline CDR1 LNHDA, CDR2 SQIVND (reference sequence). V was shortened by 1 base and J by 3 bases, with 9 bases between the two germline ends. This chain's CDR3 is CASSIGAGDTEAFF. CDR3 nucleotides: TGTGCCAGTAGTATAGGGGCGGGGGACACTGAAGCTTTCTTT.

This sequence joins TRBV28 and TRBJ1-1; D gene uncertain. CDR1 and CDR2 (germline): MDHEN, SYDVKM. The CDR3 length is 15 residues. V lost 4 bases and J lost 5, with 17 bases in between. The CDR3, as DNA: TGTGCCAGCAGTTACCAGACTAAAATTCGGACTGAAGCTTTCTTT. This encodes CASSYQTKIRTEAFF.

This chain links TRBV29-1 with TRBJ1-1; D call uncertain. This CDR3 has 10 residues. The V gene lost 4 bases and the J gene lost 10 bases, with 10 bases spanning the gap. Germline assignment: CDR1 SQVTM and CDR2 ANQGSEA. DNA for the CDR3: TGCAGCGTTGGCTCGACGGGAGCTTTCTTT. This gives the protein CSVGSTGAFF. The complete variable domain, with remaining parts taken from reference TRBV29-1 and TRBJ1-1, reads SAVISQKPSRDICQRGTSLTIQCQVDSQVTMMFWYRQQPGQSLTLIATANQGSEATYESGFVIDKFPISRPNLTFSTLTVSNMSPEDSSIYLCSVGSTGAFFGQGTRLTVV.

The chain employs TRBV4-1 and TRBJ2-7, with D possibly TRBD1 on 5 matching bases. This CDR3 is 14 amino acids long. The V gene's germline CDR1 is MGHRA and CDR2 YSYEKL. V was cut by 0 bases and J by 2 bases, with 8 bases left in between. The CDR3 sequence: CASSQETATYEQYF. The CDR3 nucleotides are TGCGCCAGCAGCCAAGAGACAGCTACCTACGAGCAGTACTTC.

The CDR3 sequence: CASSSPRLGPTSTDTQYF. The CDR3 DNA reads as TGTGCCAGCAGCTCCCCTAGGTTAGGACCTACTAGCACAGATACGCAGTATTTT. This rearrangement joins TRBV7-9 to TRBJ2-3; no definite D call. The CDR3 loop spans 18 amino acids. The germline V and J ends were trimmed by 4 bases and 0 bases, with 20 bases remaining between them. The germline CDR1 and CDR2 sequences are SEHNR and FQNEAQ (reference sequence).

The chain couples TRBV27 to TRBJ2-2, with D possibly being TRBD1 (6 bases). The CDR3 sequence is 16 residues long. V was clipped by 5 bases and J by 4 bases, with 17 bases between them. Germline CDR1 and CDR2: MNHEY and SMNVEV (reference sequence). In DNA form, the CDR3 reads TGTGCCAGCAGTCTCCTCGACAGGAGCGGCACCGGGGAGCTGTTTTTT. Residues: CASSLLDRSGTGELFF.

This clone has only one observation. This chain joins TRBV30 and TRBJ1-1; no clear D. Germline CDR1 reads GTSNPN; CDR2 reads SVGIG (reference sequence). V gave up 1 base and J gave up 1 base, with 7 bases separating them. The CDR3 is 13 amino acids. The CDR3 loop is CAWSGNPNTEAFF. For the CDR3, the DNA is TGTGCCTGGAGTGGAAACCCGAACACTGAAGCTTTCTTT. Drawing the rest from reference TRBV30 and TRBJ1-1, the complete variable domain is SQTIHQWPATLVQPVGSPLSLECTVEGTSNPNLYWYRQAAGRGLQLLFYSVGIGQISSEVPQNLSASRPQDRQFILSSKKLLLSDSGFYLCAWSGNPNTEAFFGQGTRLTVV.

This clone has only one observation. The gene calls are TRBV7-2 and TRBJ2-4, with D hard to call. This CDR3 is 14 amino acids long. V was pared by 1 base and J by 8 bases, with 12 bases between. Germline CDR1 and CDR2: SGHTA and FQGNSA. CDR3: CASSLEAAHHIQYF. Here the CDR3 DNA reads TGTGCCAGCAGCTTAGAGGCCGCGCACCACATTCAGTACTTC.

This clone came up once. The chain has TRBV6-6 and TRBJ2-7; 8 bases align to TRBD2. The CDR3 covers 13 residues. The germline V gene has CDR1 MNHNY and CDR2 SVGAGI (reference sequence). The junction had 8 bases not matched to a gene; V was cut back by 10 bases and J by 3 bases. The CDR3 loop is CATSREGGYEQYF. Written as DNA, the CDR3 is TGTGCCACCTCCCGGGAGGGGGGCTACGAGCAGTACTTC.

This rearrangement joins TRBV10-3 to TRBJ1-4; D remains unclear. Trimming removed 0 bases from V and 0 bases from J, with 8 bases in between. Germline-derived CDR1 and CDR2 are ENHRY and SYGVKD. This CDR3 region has 16 residues. The CDR3 reads CAISESKGTTNEKLFF. In DNA form, the CDR3 reads TGTGCCATCAGTGAGTCTAAAGGGACAACTAATGAAAAACTGTTTTTT.

This chain connects TRBV11-2 to TRBJ2-7; D not certain. This CDR3 contains 12 residues. CDR1 is SGHAT, CDR2 FQNNGV, per germline. V dropped 1 base and J dropped 5 bases, with 6 bases sitting between them. In nucleotides, the CDR3 is TGTGCCAGCAGCTTAGGAGCTAACGAGCAGTACTTC. Its protein is CASSLGANEQYF. The variable domain in full, completed from reference TRBV11-2 and TRBJ2-7, reads EAGVAQSPRYKIIEKRQSVAFWCNPISGHATLYWYQQILGQGPKLLIQFQNNGVVDDSQLPKDRFSAERLKGVDSTLKIQPAKLEDSAVYLCASSLGANEQYFGPGTRLTVT.

The chain has TRBV27 and TRBJ1-6; D gene ambiguous. Trimming removed 6 bases at V and 10 bases at J, with 10 bases between. The CDR3 totals 12 residues. Germline-derived CDR1 and CDR2 are MNHEY and SMNVEV (reference sequence). CDR3 region: CASSSGGSPLHF. The CDR3 DNA reads TGTGCCAGCAGCTCGGGTGGATCACCCCTCCACTTT.

The chain recombines TRBV5-4 with TRBJ2-5; perhaps D is TRBD1 or TRBD2 (6 bases each). CDR1 is SGHNT, CDR2 YYREEE, per germline (reference sequence). V was clipped by 2 bases and J by 5 bases, with 16 bases between them. CDR3 length: 15 residues. Here the CDR3 reads CASSFGGGNLETQYF. Written as DNA, the CDR3 is TGTGCCAGCAGCTTCGGGGGCGGGAATTTGGAGACCCAGTACTTC.

This chain connects TRBV14 to TRBJ2-7; D may match TRBD1 or TRBD2 (5 bases each). V shed 4 bases and J shed 1 base, with 14 bases lying between them. This CDR3 contains 15 residues. Per the germline V gene, CDR1 is SGHDN and CDR2 is FVKESK. CDR3 loop: CASSRSGTTSYEQYF. Here the CDR3 DNA reads TGTGCCAGCAGCCGGTCCGGGACCACATCCTACGAGCAGTACTTC.

This clone was seen just once. V usage is TRBV28 and J usage is TRBJ1-5; D not certain. Looked up from germline, CDR1 is MDHEN and CDR2 is SYDVKM. The CDR3 loop spans 16 amino acids. Between the trimmed V and J ends, which lost 3 bases and 0 bases, there was a span of 12 bases. CDR3 amino acids: CASSFRPENSNQPQHF. The DNA for the CDR3 is TGTGCCAGCAGTTTTAGGCCAGAAAATAGCAATCAGCCCCAGCATTTT.

The chain has TRBV10-1 and TRBJ2-3; 12 positions agree with TRBD2. The germline CDR1 and CDR2 sequences are WNHNN and SYGVQD (reference sequence). There are 14 residues in the CDR3. The V gene end was trimmed by 4 bases and the J gene end by 6 bases; junction bases not matched to a gene: 2. The CDR3 DNA reads as TGCGCCAGCAGTGGTGGGACTAGCGGGGATACGCAGTATTTT. It translates to CASSGGTSGDTQYF.

The V and J genes are TRBV25-1 and TRBJ1-5; D not certain. V was clipped by 5 bases and J by 0 bases, with 5 bases between them. In germline, CDR1 is MGHDK, CDR2 SYGVNS. The CDR3 has 13 amino acids. CDR3 sequence (DNA): TGTGCCAGCAGTTCCGGTAGCAATCAGCCCCAGCATTTT. Protein sequence: CASSSGSNQPQHF.

The rearrangement links TRBV4-3 to TRBJ2-7; TRBD2 matches at 10 bases. The V gene's germline CDR1 is LGHNA and CDR2 YSLEER. The J segment lost 4 bases and the V segment lost 4 bases, leaving 4 bases of the junction unmatched. The CDR3 is 14 amino acids. The DNA for the CDR3 is TGCGCCAGCAGCCCTTCTAGCGGGAGTTACGAGCAGTACTTC. Translated, it gives CASSPSSGSYEQYF.

This sequence joins TRBV2 and TRBJ1-1; no clear D gene. In germline, CDR1 is SNHLY, CDR2 FYNNEI. CDR3 size: 12 residues. In nucleotides, the CDR3 is TGTGCTTGTAGACGGGAAAACACTGAAGCTTTCTTT. Protein product: CACRRENTEAFF.

Notes on this clone: This specimen includes other DNA sequences encoding the same CDR3. The chain couples TRBV4-1 to TRBJ2-7; D is ambiguous. The CDR3 extends over 13 amino acids. V was clipped by 2 bases and J by 4 bases, with 9 bases between them. Looked up from germline, CDR1 is MGHRA and CDR2 is YSYEKL. The CDR3 sequence is CASSQPDLYEQYF. CDR3 nucleotide sequence: TGCGCCAGCAGCCAACCAGACCTATACGAGCAGTACTTC.

V gene TRBV27 combines with J gene TRBJ2-7; no clear D gene. Deletions cut 8 bases from V and 2 bases from J, with 13 bases between. The CDR3 is made up of 13 amino acids. Germline loops: CDR1 MNHEY, CDR2 SMNVEV (reference sequence). CDR3 residues: CASDSTPPYEQYF. The CDR3 coding sequence is TGTGCCAGCGATTCCACACCGCCCTACGAGCAGTACTTC.

Only one count was recorded for this clone. The chain is built from TRBV30 and TRBJ1-1; the D gene is possibly TRBD1 (5 bases). V was pared by 4 bases and J by 7 bases, with 13 bases between. This CDR3 is built from 12 residues. Germline CDR1 reads GTSNPN; CDR2 reads SVGIG (reference sequence). The CDR3 nucleotides are TGTGCCTGGAACCCGGGGGGTGATGAAGCTTTCTTT. Translated: CAWNPGGDEAFF. Drawing the rest from reference TRBV30 and TRBJ1-1, the complete variable domain is SQTIHQWPATLVQPVGSPLSLECTVEGTSNPNLYWYRQAAGRGLQLLFYSVGIGQISSEVPQNLSASRPQDRQFILSSKKLLLSDSGFYLCAWNPGGDEAFFGQGTRLTVV.

The rearrangement uses TRBV27 and TRBJ2-5; D perhaps matches TRBD1 (6 bases). V gave up 5 bases and J gave up 3 bases, with 16 bases separating them. CDR1 and CDR2 from the germline V gene are MNHEY and SMNVEV (reference sequence). The CDR3 has 15 residues. The CDR3 nucleotides read TGTGCCAGCAGTCAGACGGACAGAGTCAAAGAGACCCAGTACTTC. The encoded protein is CASSQTDRVKETQYF.

The chain carries TRBV6-1 and TRBJ2-2; 7 nucleotides match TRBD1. CDR1 is MNHNS, CDR2 SASEGT, per germline. Trimming removed 6 bases from V and 0 bases from J; junction bases left unmatched: 4. The CDR3 spans 15 residues. The CDR3 DNA reads TGTGCCAGCAGGCAAGGACAGGCGAACACCGGGGAGCTGTTTTTT. It translates to CASRQGQANTGELFF.

The chain has TRBV4-1 and TRBJ1-4; no clear D gene. Germline V gene data show CDR1 as MGHRA and CDR2 as YSYEKL. The ends were cut back, 0 bases at V and 7 bases at J, with 9 bases in the middle. This CDR3 region has 14 residues. CDR3 loop: CASSQDTESEKLFF. Written as DNA, the CDR3 is TGCGCCAGCAGCCAAGATACAGAGAGTGAAAAACTGTTTTTT.

This clone occurred once. The CDR3 reads CASPGTGVLETQYF. The CDR3 DNA is TGTGCCAGCCCCGGTACAGGGGTACTAGAGACCCAGTACTTC. V gene TRBV2 combines with J gene TRBJ2-5; 7 bases are shared with TRBD1. The CDR3 consists of 14 residues. From germline, CDR1 is SNHLY and CDR2 FYNNEI. Losses at the gene ends were 8 bases for V and 4 bases for J; bases not matched to a gene: 10.

In its sample, this clone was seen once. The genes are TRBV10-3 and TRBJ2-2; the D gene could be TRBD1 or TRBD2 (5 bases each). V lost 3 bases, J lost 3 bases, and 8 bases lay in between. The CDR3 loop spans 14 amino acids. CDR1 is ENHRY, CDR2 SYGVKD, per germline. The CDR3 nucleotides are TGTGCCATCAGTGATTGGGGGTACACCGGGGAGCTGTTTTTT. The encoded protein is CAISDWGYTGELFF.

Concerning this clone: The same CDR3 is also encoded by other DNA sequences in this sample. The J gene is TRBJ1-2, the V gene TRBV6-5, with D uncertain. Germline V CDR1 and CDR2: MNHEY, SVGAGI. The CDR3 sequence is 13 residues long. Trimming left V 0 bases short and J 6 bases short, with 8 bases between. The DNA for the CDR3 is TGTGCCAGCAGTTACTCGCAGGTGGATGGCTACACCTTC. Translated, it gives CASSYSQVDGYTF.

The CDR3 coding sequence is TGTGCCAGCAGTTTTATGGTGGGGAGGGGAACAGATACGCAGTATTTT. This gives the protein CASSFMVGRGTDTQYF. The chain recombines TRBV28 with TRBJ2-3, with 7 bases matching TRBD2. Germline loops: CDR1 MDHEN, CDR2 SYDVKM. The length of the CDR3 is 16 residues. V lost 3 bases to trimming and J lost 3 bases; unmatched junction nucleotides: 9.

This clone was counted a single time. J is TRBJ2-1 and V is TRBV4-1; tentatively, D is TRBD2 (5 bases). V shed 4 bases and J shed 7 bases, with 14 bases lying between them. This CDR3 is 14 amino acids long. CDR1 is MGHRA, CDR2 YSYEKL, per germline. DNA for the CDR3: TGCGCCAGCAGCCTCCCCGGACTTAAAAATGAGCAGTTCTTC. This codes for CASSLPGLKNEQFF.